The 28 T cell receptor beta chains in this list originate from one sample, sequenced in a study of CD8+ T cells in alopecia areata. Following RNA extraction, reverse transcription yielded cDNA that acted as the sequencing template. Clones were read by immunoSEQ multiplex PCR, and TCRdb kept only the in-frame ones, dropping some. This table has some 10,000 clones, approximately 61% appearing once. Researchers took lesional scalp punch biopsies and peripheral blood from people who were alopecia areata patients. The sequencing input was skin. The source is a human donor with alopecia areata.

The V gene is TRBV6-5, the J gene TRBJ2-1; 11 positions agree with TRBD2. The CDR3 totals 15 residues. After removal of 6 bases from V and 3 bases from J, the junction contained 4 bases not matched to a gene. The germline CDR1 and CDR2 sequences are MNHEY and SVGAGI. CDR3 loop: CASRPLAGGYNEQFF. CDR3 bases: TGTGCCAGCAGACCCCTAGCGGGGGGCTACAATGAGCAGTTCTTC.

This clone occurred a few times. The genes are TRBV12-5 and TRBJ2-5; 12 nucleotides align to TRBD2. V gave up 2 bases and J gave up 7 bases; unmatched junction bases: 14. Germline V gives CDR1 LGHNT, CDR2 FRNRAP. CDR3 length: 18 residues. In DNA form, the CDR3 reads TGTGCTAGTGGTTTGATCACGACTAGCGGGGGCCCCGGTGGGACCCAGTACTTC. Translating gives CASGLITTSGGPGGTQYF.

The V call is TRBV6-6, the J call TRBJ2-2; 7 nucleotides match TRBD2. V lost 7 bases to trimming and J lost 0 bases; unmatched junction nucleotides: 8. The CDR3 covers 16 residues. Germline V gives CDR1 MNHNY, CDR2 SVGAGI (reference sequence). As DNA, the CDR3 is TGTGCCAGCATCTGGCCGGGGGGTTCGAACACCGGGGAGCTGTTTTTT. Translating it yields CASIWPGGSNTGELFF.

The count of this clone is one. The rearrangement links TRBV7-2 to TRBJ2-3; 10 nucleotides line up with TRBD2. With 11 bases clipped from V and 3 bases from J, the junction kept 5 bases outside the gene matches. The V gene's germline CDR1 is SGHTA and CDR2 FQGNSA. The CDR3 extends over 13 amino acids. This CDR3 reads CASKRGGTDTQYF. DNA of the CDR3: TGTGCCTCTAAGCGGGGGGGTACAGATACGCAGTATTTT.

A few counts support this clone. The chain is built from TRBV5-1 and TRBJ1-2; 10 bases fit TRBD1. Germline CDR1 reads SGHRS; CDR2 reads YFSETQ. There are 14 residues in the CDR3. The V segment lost 4 bases and the J segment 2 bases; nucleotides outside the gene matches: 2. This chain's CDR3 is CASSPDRGNYGYTF. The CDR3 DNA follows: TGCGCCAGCAGCCCGGACAGGGGGAACTATGGCTACACCTTC.

The chain uses TRBV28 and TRBJ2-3, with 7 nucleotides matching TRBD1. Per the germline V gene, CDR1 is MDHEN and CDR2 is SYDVKM. V gave up 4 bases and J gave up 1 base; unmatched junction bases: 5. The CDR3 extends over 15 amino acids. The CDR3 sequence is CASSSTGTGTDTQYF. The CDR3 coding sequence is TGTGCCAGCAGTTCGACCGGGACAGGCACAGATACGCAGTATTTT.

The rearrangement uses TRBV6-5 and TRBJ2-5; D unresolved. V was trimmed by 0 bases and J by 2 bases, leaving 13 bases between them. CDR1 is MNHEY, CDR2 SVGAGI, per germline. The CDR3 is 16 amino acids. CDR3 residues: CASSYSKAPQQETQYF. The CDR3 nucleotides read TGTGCCAGCAGTTACTCGAAAGCGCCGCAGCAAGAGACCCAGTACTTC.

Here the CDR3 DNA reads TGTGCCAGCAGGACAGGGGCCGCGGGCAATGAGCAGTTCTTC. Residues: CASRTGAAGNEQFF. The genes are TRBV28 and TRBJ2-1; 8 bases agree with TRBD1. Germline CDR1 MDHEN, CDR2 SYDVKM. The CDR3 has 14 amino acids. V shed 6 bases, J shed 6 bases, and the junction held 7 bases outside the gene matches. The complete variable domain, with remaining parts taken from reference TRBV28 and TRBJ2-1, reads DVKVTQSSRYLVKRTGEKVFLECVQDMDHENMFWYRQDPGLGLRLIYFSYDVKMKEKGDIPEGYSVSREKKERFSLILESASTNQTSMYLCASRTGAAGNEQFFGPGTRLTVL.

On this clone itself: In the same sample, other DNA sequences code for this CDR3. This rearrangement joins TRBV7-9 to TRBJ2-7, with TRBD1 as a possible D gene (5 bases). V lost 5 bases and J 5 bases, leaving 10 bases between the germline ends. The CDR3 extends over 12 amino acids. The germline gives CDR1 SEHNR, CDR2 FQNEAQ (reference sequence). For the CDR3, the DNA is TGTGCCAGCAGCCTTACAGGAGACGAGCAGTACTTC. Its translation is CASSLTGDEQYF.

The chain carries TRBV29-1 and TRBJ2-7; tentative D call: TRBD2 (6 bases). This CDR3 comprises 14 residues. Germline loops: CDR1 SQVTM, CDR2 ANQGSEA. Trimming removed 6 bases from V and 4 bases from J, with 19 bases in between. This chain's CDR3 is CSVDTPGVNYEQYF. The CDR3, as DNA: TGCAGCGTCGATACCCCGGGAGTTAATTACGAGCAGTACTTC.

The chain links TRBV7-2 to TRBJ2-7; tentatively, D is TRBD2 (6 bases). V was trimmed by 6 bases and J by 2 bases, leaving 17 bases between them. CDR3 length: 15 amino acids. CDR1 SGHTA and CDR2 FQGNSA come from the germline V gene. CDR3 bases: TGTGCCAGCAGGGTCACCGGGACTGAGACCTACGAGCAGTACTTC. Translation: CASRVTGTETYEQYF.

The chain has TRBV7-2 and TRBJ2-5; TRBD2 is a possible D gene (5 bases). This CDR3 region has 14 residues. CDR1 is SGHTA, CDR2 FQGNSA, per germline. The V gene lost 3 bases and the J gene lost 2 bases, with 10 bases spanning the gap. CDR3: CASSFSSRQETQYF. As DNA, the CDR3 is TGTGCCAGCAGCTTTTCTAGCAGGCAAGAGACCCAGTACTTC. The full variable domain, completed using reference TRBV7-2 and TRBJ2-5, is GAGVSQSPSNKVTEKGKDVELRCDPISGHTALYWYRQSLGQGLEFLIYFQGNSAPDKSGLPSDRFSAERTGGSVSTLTIQRTQQEDSAVYLCASSFSSRQETQYFGPGTRLLVL.

J is TRBJ2-7 and V is TRBV2, with D perhaps TRBD1 (6 bases). The CDR3 extends over 12 amino acids. V was clipped by 7 bases and J by 1 base, with 8 bases between them. Germline lookup yields CDR1 SNHLY and CDR2 FYNNEI. The CDR3 DNA is TGTGCCAGCACAGGGGCTTCCTACGAGCAGTACTTC. Translation gives CASTGASYEQYF.

This chain links TRBV9 with TRBJ2-1, with D unclear. This CDR3 spans 11 amino acids. Germline V gives CDR1 SGDLS, CDR2 YYNGEE. The V and J ends lost 3 bases and 8 bases respectively, with 6 bases between them. The CDR3, as DNA: TGTGCCAGCAGCGGTAGTGATGAGCAGTTCTTC. Its translation is CASSGSDEQFF.

In this sample, this clone turned up once. The chain combines TRBV5-1 with TRBJ1-4; D is ambiguous. This CDR3 contains 14 residues. Trimming took off 3 bases at V and 1 base at J, with 7 bases between the two ends. CDR1 and CDR2 (germline): SGHRS, YFSETQ. The DNA of the CDR3 is TGCGCCAGCAGCTGGTGGGGAACTAATGAAAAACTGTTTTTT. Amino acid sequence: CASSWWGTNEKLFF.

The chain has TRBV9 and TRBJ2-7; 7 bases align to TRBD1. CDR3 length equals 14 residues. The junction had 5 bases not matched to a gene; V was cut back by 3 bases and J by 2 bases. Germline V gene lookup returns CDR1 SGDLS and CDR2 YYNGEE. The CDR3 DNA sequence: TGTGCCAGCAGCGCTGGGACAGACCCCTACGAGCAGTACTTC. It codes for CASSAGTDPYEQYF.

The chain links TRBV29-1 to TRBJ2-3, with TRBD2 matching over 9 bases. The CDR3 runs to 16 residues. Trimming cost V 4 bases and J 3 bases; bases outside gene matches: 11. Germline CDR1 is SQVTM and CDR2 is ANQGSEA. The CDR3 region has the DNA TGCAGCGTTGCTCTCCGACTAGCGGAGTTTACAGATACGCAGTATTTT. Translating it yields CSVALRLAEFTDTQYF.

As regards this clone: The germline gene is not matched at one end of the junction; a read error may be the cause. V is TRBV5-5 and J is TRBJ2-1; tentatively, D is TRBD1 (6 bases). CDR1 is SGHKS and CDR2 is YYEKEE in the germline V gene (reference sequence). The CDR3 totals 14 residues. CDR3: CASSLLRFGTGWIF. The CDR3 DNA reads TGTGCCAGCAGCTTGTTGAGGTTCGGAACAGGGTGGATCTTC.

This chain uses TRBV25-1 with TRBJ1-1, with D perhaps TRBD1 (5 bases). This CDR3 is built from 11 residues. In germline, CDR1 is MGHDK, CDR2 SYGVNS. V lost 5 bases and J lost 8, with 9 bases in between. CDR3 amino acids: CASSFGAEAFF. The CDR3 region has the DNA TGTGCCAGCAGTTTCGGGGCCGAAGCTTTCTTT.

The V gene is TRBV25-1, the J gene TRBJ1-1; TRBD1 is a possible D gene (5 bases). V was shortened by 1 base and J by 5 bases, with 14 bases between the two germline ends. The CDR3 sequence is 15 residues long. Germline V gives CDR1 MGHDK, CDR2 SYGVNS. CDR3: CASSEWMGESTEAFF. CDR3 DNA sequence: TGTGCCAGCAGTGAATGGATGGGGGAAAGTACTGAAGCTTTCTTT.

The chain links TRBV5-1 to TRBJ2-7; 7 nucleotides match TRBD1. V lost 4 bases, J lost 4 bases, and 5 bases stayed unmatched. Germline loops: CDR1 SGHRS, CDR2 YFSETQ. This CDR3 contains 13 residues. The CDR3 DNA is TGCGCCAGCAGCAAATTACAGGGGTACGAGCAGTACTTC. It translates to CASSKLQGYEQYF.

This sequence joins TRBV19 and TRBJ1-1, with 7 bases identical to TRBD1. Germline V gene lookup returns CDR1 LNHDA and CDR2 SQIVND (reference sequence). After removal of 5 bases from V and 3 bases from J, the junction contained 9 bases not matched to a gene. This CDR3 spans 15 amino acids. CDR3 amino acids: CASSPQIDRDTEAFF. The CDR3 DNA sequence: TGTGCCAGTAGTCCACAAATCGACAGGGACACTGAAGCTTTCTTT.

The chain couples TRBV29-1 to TRBJ2-1; possibly TRBD2 for D (5 bases). This CDR3 has 15 amino acids. The V and J ends lost 4 bases and 0 bases respectively, with 13 bases between them. Germline V gene lookup returns CDR1 SQVTM and CDR2 ANQGSEA. CDR3 sequence reads: CSVVGGSSSYNEQFF. CDR3 nucleotides: TGCAGCGTTGTCGGTGGGAGCAGCTCCTACAATGAGCAGTTCTTC.

The chain combines TRBV5-4 with TRBJ2-2, with D unclear. Trimming pared 0 bases from V and 4 bases from J, leaving 10 bases between. Germline V CDR1 and CDR2: SGHNT, YYREEE (reference sequence). The CDR3 is made up of 15 amino acids. The CDR3, as DNA: TGTGCCAGCAGCTTGGGCTTCCCTCGCACCGGGGAGCTGTTTTTT. It codes for CASSLGFPRTGELFF.

The chain employs TRBV4-1 and TRBJ2-5; 12 nucleotides align to TRBD2. Germline V CDR1 and CDR2: MGHRA, YSYEKL. There are 18 residues in the CDR3. Unmatched junction bases numbered 7, after V lost 0 bases and J lost 2 bases. CDR3 protein: CASSQDRALAGGQETQYF. CDR3 sequence (DNA): TGCGCCAGCAGCCAAGATAGGGCTCTAGCGGGAGGGCAAGAGACCCAGTACTTC.

V usage is TRBV6-4 and J usage is TRBJ1-2, with D unresolved. This CDR3 spans 15 amino acids. V dropped 3 bases and J dropped 6 bases, with 17 bases sitting between them. From germline, CDR1 is MRHNA and CDR2 SNTAGT. The chain's CDR3 is CASSELAGRRHGYTF. CDR3 nucleotides: TGTGCCAGCAGTGAACTGGCAGGAAGGAGGCATGGCTACACCTTC.

The V and J genes are TRBV13 and TRBJ2-5, with TRBD2 matching 15 bases. The V and J ends lost 5 bases and 4 bases, in that order; junction bases with no gene match: 11. Germline values: CDR1 PRHDT, CDR2 FYEKMQ (reference sequence). The CDR3 has 18 amino acids. The CDR3 spells CASSPSRTSGRAGETQYF. Here the CDR3 DNA reads TGTGCCAGCAGCCCCTCGCGGACTAGCGGGAGGGCCGGAGAGACCCAGTACTTC.

On this clone: Relative to the germline gene, one junction end is altered; a read error may explain this. J is TRBJ2-7 and V is TRBV5-4; 7 positions match TRBD2. From germline, CDR1 is SGHNT and CDR2 YYREEE (reference sequence). The CDR3 loop spans 17 amino acids. CDR3 nucleotides: TGCGCCAGCAGCCAAGATATAACCGGCGGGAGTGCCTACGAGCAGTACTTC. Encoded protein: CASSQDITGGSAYEQYF.